The 15 T cell receptor beta chains below were found in one sample sequenced in a study of cytomegalovirus exposure and HLA in healthy donors. The PCR was carried out with 60 Vbeta primers and 13 Jbeta primers. The method was immunoSEQ multiplex PCR; TCRdb's version includes in-frame clones alone and lacks a portion of them. The top ten clones hold under 2.5% of a sample with 65,000 to 75,000 clones, approximately 67% of them seen once. The specimen was PBMCs. Receptors originate from a woman aged 25-40 years in good health and CMV-seronegative.

V usage is TRBV7-2 and J usage is TRBJ2-3; the match to TRBD2 covers 8 bases. This CDR3 is 15 amino acids long. V lost 5 bases to trimming and J lost 2 bases; unmatched junction nucleotides: 6. CDR1 and CDR2 (germline): SGHTA, FQGNSA. The DNA of the CDR3 is TGTGCCAGCAGCCCCCAAGCGGGGGCCACAGATACGCAGTATTTT. It translates to CASSPQAGATDTQYF.

The gene calls are TRBV4-1 and TRBJ1-2; 7 positions match TRBD1. The CDR3 is 15 residues long. Germline trimming cut 0 bases from V and 4 bases from J; bases unmatched to any gene: 5. CDR1 and CDR2 (germline): MGHRA, YSYEKL. CDR3 region: CASSQDPRGSYGYTF. As DNA, the CDR3 is TGCGCCAGCAGCCAAGATCCCAGGGGGAGCTATGGCTACACCTTC.

The rearrangement uses TRBV4-3 and TRBJ1-4; TRBD1 matches at 8 bases. Germline CDR1 LGHNA, CDR2 YSLEER. The trim removed 2 bases at V and 8 bases at J, leaving 7 bases unmatched. This CDR3 has 15 residues. The DNA for the CDR3 is TGCGCCAGCAGCCAAACTGACAGGGGAAACGAAAAACTGTTTTTT. Amino acid sequence: CASSQTDRGNEKLFF.

This clone was observed once. The chain carries TRBV27 and TRBJ2-7; possible D gene TRBD2, 5 bases. V gave up 2 bases and J gave up 2 bases, with 10 bases separating them. This CDR3 region has 14 residues. CDR1 is MNHEY and CDR2 is SMNVEV in the germline V gene (reference sequence). The CDR3 protein is CASSLRGNTYEQYF. The CDR3 region has the DNA TGTGCCAGCAGTTTACGAGGGAATACCTACGAGCAGTACTTC.

This clone came up a few times. The chain employs TRBV2 and TRBJ1-1; 9 nucleotides match TRBD1. Germline V lookup: CDR1 SNHLY, CDR2 FYNNEI. With 3 bases clipped from V and 0 bases from J, the junction kept 2 bases outside the gene matches. This CDR3 is 15 amino acids long. CDR3 amino acids: CASSEGTGMNTEAFF. CDR3 nucleotide sequence: TGTGCCAGCAGTGAGGGGACAGGGATGAACACTGAAGCTTTCTTT.

The chain joins TRBV27 to TRBJ1-6, with D possibly TRBD1 on 5 matching bases. Trimming took off 3 bases at V and 7 bases at J, with 10 bases between the two ends. The CDR3 runs to 14 residues. Germline CDR1 and CDR2: MNHEY and SMNVEV (reference sequence). Written as DNA, the CDR3 is TGTGCCAGCAGTTTTCGGGGGGGGAATTCACCCCTCCACTTT. Protein: CASSFRGGNSPLHF.

The chain joins TRBV19 to TRBJ2-1, with 9 bases lining up with TRBD1. The V and J ends lost 5 bases and 4 bases, in that order; junction bases with no gene match: 6. Germline assignment: CDR1 LNHDA and CDR2 SQIVND (reference sequence). The CDR3 is 15 amino acids. CDR3 amino acids: CASSVLGQGYNEQFF. CDR3 coding DNA: TGTGCCAGTAGTGTCCTCGGACAGGGGTACAATGAGCAGTTCTTC.

The rearrangement uses TRBV7-2 and TRBJ2-5; TRBD2 might be the D (5 bases). The CDR3 loop spans 13 amino acids. CDR1 and CDR2 (germline): SGHTA, FQGNSA. Trimming removed 5 bases from V and 2 bases from J, with 9 bases in between. The CDR3 sequence is CASSQGGQETQYF. The CDR3 coding sequence is TGTGCCAGCAGCCAAGGAGGACAAGAGACCCAGTACTTC. Based on the CDR3 plus reference TRBV7-2 and TRBJ2-5, the full variable domain is GAGVSQSPSNKVTEKGKDVELRCDPISGHTALYWYRQSLGQGLEFLIYFQGNSAPDKSGLPSDRFSAERTGGSVSTLTIQRTQQEDSAVYLCASSQGGQETQYFGPGTRLLVL.

The chain links TRBV5-1 to TRBJ1-6; 12 nucleotides agree with TRBD1. CDR3 length: 15 amino acids. Losses at the gene ends were 4 bases for V and 10 bases for J; bases not matched to a gene: 6. Germline V CDR1 and CDR2: SGHRS, YFSETQ. CDR3 sequence reads: CASSEAGTGGSPLHF. The CDR3 DNA reads as TGCGCCAGCAGCGAGGCCGGGACAGGGGGCTCACCCCTCCACTTT.

Points on this clone: At one end, the junction sequence differs from germline, possibly due to a read error. V and J are TRBV30 and TRBJ2-2; 8 positions agree with TRBD2. CDR1 and CDR2 from the germline V gene are GTSNPN and SVGIG (reference sequence). The CDR3 covers 18 residues. Written as DNA, the CDR3 is TGTGCCCGCTCGGGACTAGTGGCGGGGGCCATGAACACCGGAGAGCTGTTTTTT. It translates to CARSGLVAGAMNTGELFF. Drawing the rest from reference TRBV30 and TRBJ2-2, the complete variable domain is SQTIHQWPATLVQPVGSPLSLECTVEGTSNPNLYWYRQAAGRGLQLLFYSVGIGQISSEVPQNLSASRPQDRQFILSSKKLLLSDSGFYLCARSGLVAGAMNTGELFFGEGSRLTVL.

V usage is TRBV28 and J usage is TRBJ1-2; D perhaps matches TRBD1 (6 bases). Germline V gene data show CDR1 as MDHEN and CDR2 as SYDVKM. Between the trimmed V and J ends, which lost 4 bases and 4 bases, there was a span of 22 bases. The CDR3 consists of 17 residues. The DNA of the CDR3 is TGTGCCAGCAGTTCCGCGTCGACTCAGGGGCGAGCCTATGGCTACACCTTC. The encoded protein is CASSSASTQGRAYGYTF.

V and J are TRBV5-1 and TRBJ2-1; tentative D call: TRBD2 (6 bases). Germline V gene data show CDR1 as SGHRS and CDR2 as YFSETQ. Trimming pared 6 bases from V and 3 bases from J, leaving 16 bases between. CDR3 length: 15 residues. CDR3 residues: CASIGGGEFYNEQFF. The CDR3 nucleotides are TGCGCCAGCATTGGTGGAGGGGAGTTCTACAATGAGCAGTTCTTC.

V is TRBV10-3 and J is TRBJ1-4, with 8 bases that match TRBD1. Trimming cost V 11 bases and J 7 bases; bases outside gene matches: 6. The germline gives CDR1 ENHRY, CDR2 SYGVKD. The length of the CDR3 is 12 residues. This CDR3 is CASGQGREKLFF. For the CDR3, the DNA is TGTGCCTCAGGACAGGGCCGTGAAAAACTGTTTTTT.

The chain carries TRBV6-1 and TRBJ2-7, with 11 bases identical to TRBD2. The CDR3 consists of 14 residues. Looked up from germline, CDR1 is MNHNS and CDR2 is SASEGT. Trimming took 5 bases from V and 3 from J; bases not matched to a gene: 3. CDR3: CASSLAGGYYEQYF. CDR3 DNA: TGTGCCAGCAGTTTAGCGGGGGGGTACTACGAGCAGTACTTC.

This clone appeared once. The chain joins TRBV28 to TRBJ2-3; the match to TRBD1 covers 7 bases. Germline V gene data show CDR1 as MDHEN and CDR2 as SYDVKM. V was pared by 5 bases and J by 6 bases, with 17 bases of the junction left unmatched. The CDR3 has 17 residues. Here the CDR3 DNA reads TGTGCCAGCAGTCCCCACTCCGCCGGACAGGTTGCGGATACGCAGTATTTT. Protein sequence: CASSPHSAGQVADTQYF.